The present entry profiles one TCR beta chain with its context. Its antigen is unidentified. Primers: 60 Vbeta forward and 13 Jbeta reverse. Profiling relied on immunoSEQ multiplex PCR, and the TCRdb table lists in-frame clones only, not all of them. This table holds about 40,000 clones, 60% to 70% found once. The data were taken from a study of cytomegalovirus exposure and HLA in healthy donors. Background on the study: In an earlier analysis, around 120 million unique TCR beta sequences were found from about 190 million T cells. Study results and limitations: Many donors shared some public TCRs, even though most TCR sequences were rare. Several of the most significant clusters appeared, in a later analysis, to be linked to common viral pathogens. A further, later analysis showed that HLA-associated TCR beta chains (compared with equally common others) were more clonally expanded.

CDR3 length: 15 amino acids. In germline, CDR1 is WNHNN, CDR2 SYGVQD (reference sequence). Trimming removed 4 bases from V and 0 bases from J; junction bases left unmatched: 0. The V call is TRBV10-1, the J call TRBJ2-1, with 10 bases identical to TRBD2. Source material: PBMCs. This clonotype was sampled from a man aged 40-50 years in good health and CMV-seronegative. The CDR3 here is CASSASGSSYNEQFF. The DNA for the CDR3 is TGCGCCAGCAGTGCTAGCGGGAGCTCCTACAATGAGCAGTTCTTC.